The following is a T cell receptor (beta chain) sequence with its context. The sample belongs to a study of blood T cell repertoires in COVID-19. In the study overall: PBMCs, B-cell-depleted T cells, or T cells provided the cDNA or gDNA that made up the material.

The method was immunoSEQ multiplex PCR; TCRdb's version includes in-frame clones alone and lacks a portion of them. This sample has roughly 130,000 clones, with 87% found just once. Between the trimmed V and J ends, which lost 1 base and 3 bases, there was a span of 6 bases. CDR3 length equals 13 residues. The germline V gene has CDR1 LGHDT and CDR2 YNNKEL (reference sequence). The specimen sequenced was peripheral blood. V is TRBV3-1 (or the pseudogene TRBV3-2) and J is TRBJ1-1; D remains unclear. This TCR was sampled from an older woman with acute or convalescent COVID-19. CDR3 coding DNA: TGTGCCAGCAGCCAAGCTCCGTACACTGAAGCTTTCTTT. It specifies CASSQAPYTEAFF.